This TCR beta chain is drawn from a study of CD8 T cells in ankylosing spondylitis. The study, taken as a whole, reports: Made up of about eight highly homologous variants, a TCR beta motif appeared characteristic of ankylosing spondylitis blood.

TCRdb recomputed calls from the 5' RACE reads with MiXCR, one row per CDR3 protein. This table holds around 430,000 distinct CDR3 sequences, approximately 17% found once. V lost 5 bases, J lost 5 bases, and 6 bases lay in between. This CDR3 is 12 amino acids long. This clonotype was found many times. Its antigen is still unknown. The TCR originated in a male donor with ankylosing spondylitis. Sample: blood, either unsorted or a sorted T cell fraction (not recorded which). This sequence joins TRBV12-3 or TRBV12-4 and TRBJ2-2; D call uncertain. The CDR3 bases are TGTGCCAGCAGTGTAGGGACCGGGGAGCTGTTTTTT. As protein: CASSVGTGELFF.